The next 19 T cell receptor beta chains were all read from a single sample in a study of blood T cells in healthy people across ages. The second PCR ran about 6 to 12 cycles with a sample-barcoded 5' primer and J-beta primers. TCRdb ran MiXCR on the 5' RACE reads and lists one entry per CDR3 protein. The sample holds approximately 1.5 million distinct CDR3 sequences; about 45% are singletons and the top ten take approximately 4%. Sequences were obtained from blood. The source of these receptors is a woman aged 18-35 years in good health.

The chain joins TRBV9 to TRBJ2-3, with D maybe TRBD2 (7 bases). Trimming cost V 0 bases and J 2 bases, with 13 bases left between them. This CDR3 is 16 amino acids long. Germline V CDR1 and CDR2: SGDLS, YYNGEE. This CDR3 reads CASSVGRGALTDTQYF. For the CDR3, the DNA is TGTGCCAGCAGCGTAGGACGGGGGGCACTCACAGATACGCAGTATTTT.

Here the CDR3 reads CASSLSSGTGGTQYF. CDR3 DNA sequence: TGTGCCAGCAGTTTAAGCTCAGGGACAGGGGGTACGCAGTATTTT. The V gene is TRBV12-3 or TRBV12-4, the J gene TRBJ2-3; 11 bases align to TRBD1. This CDR3 contains 15 residues. V gave up 2 bases and J gave up 8 bases; unmatched junction bases: 6.

This clonotype was seen only a few times. An end of the junction differs from the germline gene, which may be a read error. The V and J genes are TRBV7-7 and TRBJ2-1; 14 nucleotides line up with TRBD2. Germline CDR1 reads SSHAT; CDR2 reads FNYEAQ (reference sequence). The CDR3 runs 18 residues. CDR3 nucleotide sequence: TGTGCTAGCAGCTTAGCGGTGACTAGCGGGAGGGCGGTCAATGAGCAGTTCTTC. Its protein product is CASSLAVTSGRAVNEQFF.

The CDR3 is CSQRGMNTEAFF. DNA for the CDR3: TGCAGCCAAAGGGGGATGAACACTGAAGCTTTCTTT. The V gene is TRBV20-1, the J gene TRBJ1-1; TRBD1 might be the D (6 bases). Germline V gene lookup returns CDR1 DFQATT and CDR2 SNEGSKA (reference sequence). This CDR3 has 12 residues.

The J gene is TRBJ2-7, the V gene TRBV28; D tentatively reads TRBD1 or TRBD2 (5 bases each). There are 13 residues in the CDR3. The V end was cut by 7 bases, the J end by 2 bases, with 12 bases between. Germline V CDR1 and CDR2: MDHEN, SYDVKM. Written as DNA, the CDR3 is TGTGCCAGCAATGTGGGGGAGCCCTACGAGCAGTACTTC. Its protein is CASNVGEPYEQYF.

This clonotype was detected only a few times. The chain recombines TRBV28 with TRBJ2-7, with 8 bases fitting TRBD1. V was pared by 2 bases and J by 7 bases, with 10 bases of the junction left unmatched. Germline CDR1 and CDR2: MDHEN and SYDVKM. This CDR3 region has 15 residues. The CDR3 DNA follows: TGTGCCAGCAGTTTAAACCCAGGGGGCCGTAGAGAGCAGTACTTC. Protein sequence: CASSLNPGGRREQYF.

This clonotype was observed a handful of times. The V gene is TRBV11-2, the J gene TRBJ2-3; D is uncertain. Germline lookup yields CDR1 SGHAT and CDR2 FQNNGV. Trimming removed 5 bases at V and 2 bases at J, with 17 bases between. The CDR3 has 16 amino acids. The CDR3 region is CASSASPESYTDTQYF. The CDR3 nucleotides read TGTGCCAGCAGCGCCAGTCCAGAGAGCTACACAGATACGCAGTATTTT.

This clonotype has only a few counts. The chain couples TRBV6-4 to TRBJ2-7, with D possibly TRBD2 on 6 matching bases. Germline values: CDR1 MRHNA, CDR2 SNTAGT. CDR3 length: 16 amino acids. Trimming stripped 0 bases from V and 7 bases from J, with 19 bases between. In DNA form, the CDR3 reads TGTGCCAGCAGTGACTCTTTCGGGAGCTCCTACAATGAGCAGTACTTC. This encodes CASSDSFGSSYNEQYF.

This clonotype has just one count. CDR3 DNA: TGTGCCATCAGTGAGACAGCGCATGATACGCAGTATTTT. Translated, it gives CAISETAHDTQYF. The V call is TRBV10-3, the J call TRBJ2-3, with D unresolved. The V end lost 2 bases, the J end lost 6 bases, and 9 bases lay between the germline ends. The CDR3 is 13 amino acids. Germline lookup yields CDR1 ENHRY and CDR2 SYGVKD.

This clonotype was picked up a small number of times. The chain joins TRBV6-2 or TRBV6-3 to TRBJ1-1; 7 positions agree with TRBD1. The CDR3 runs to 14 residues. Germline lookup yields CDR1 MNHEY and CDR2 SVGEGT. V lost 5 bases, J lost 2 bases, and 5 bases stayed unmatched. CDR3 loop: CASSAGQTNTEAFF. CDR3 DNA sequence: TGTGCCAGCAGTGCGGGACAGACAAACACTGAAGCTTTCTTT.

Of note for this clonotype: A read error may produce the germline difference seen at one junction end. The chain couples TRBV4-3 to TRBJ2-5, with D possibly called TRBD1 or TRBD2 (5 bases each). The CDR3 sequence is 15 residues long. Germline V CDR1 and CDR2: LGHNA, YSLEER. In DNA, the CDR3 is TGCGCCAGCAGCCAAGACCGCTGGGACGGCTACGAGCAGCACTTC. Protein product: CASSQDRWDGYEQHF.

This clonotype has a handful of counts. This chain links TRBV7-8 with TRBJ2-3; D not resolved. This CDR3 region has 16 residues. Looked up from germline, CDR1 is SGHVS and CDR2 is FQNEAQ. V dropped 5 bases and J dropped 3 bases, with 18 bases sitting between them. The CDR3 coding sequence is TGTGCCAGCAGCCCTCACTTGGCGGTCAGAACAGATACGCAGTATTTT. Translation gives CASSPHLAVRTDTQYF. Using reference TRBV7-8 and TRBJ2-3 for the parts outside the CDR3, the full variable domain is GAGVSQSPRYKVAKRGQDVALRCDPISGHVSLFWYQQALGQGPEFLTYFQNEAQLDKSGLPSDRFFAERPEGSVSTLKIQRTQQEDSAVYLCASSPHLAVRTDTQYFGPGTRLTVL.

The gene calls are TRBV6-6 and TRBJ1-5; D not certain. V was shortened by 0 bases and J by 9 bases, with 6 bases between the two germline ends. Germline V gene data show CDR1 as MNHNY and CDR2 as SVGAGI (reference sequence). The CDR3 totals 12 residues. CDR3 sequence (DNA): TGTGCCAGCAGTTACTCCTCGTCGCCCCAGCATTTT. As protein: CASSYSSSPQHF.

This clonotype showed up just a few times. V is TRBV12-3 or TRBV12-4 and J is TRBJ2-1, with TRBD1 identical over 10 bases. The CDR3 runs to 15 residues. V was clipped by 8 bases and J by 1 base; unmatched bases: 5. The CDR3 bases are TGTGCCAGCGGCCGGGACAGGGGTTCCTACAATGAGCAGTTCTTC. As protein: CASGRDRGSYNEQFF.

CDR3 region: CASSKVGGGALGQETQYF. CDR3 nucleotides: TGTGCCAGCAGCAAAGTGGGAGGGGGAGCTTTGGGGCAAGAGACCCAGTACTTC. J is TRBJ2-5 and V is TRBV9; the D gene is possibly TRBD2 (7 bases). This CDR3 has 18 residues. Germline V lookup: CDR1 SGDLS, CDR2 YYNGEE. V lost 4 bases, J lost 2 bases, and 24 bases lay in between.

This clonotype has just a few counts. The V call is TRBV28, the J call TRBJ1-5; D unresolved. Germline lookup yields CDR1 MDHEN and CDR2 SYDVKM. The CDR3 is made up of 15 amino acids. V dropped 5 bases and J dropped 1 base, with 12 bases sitting between them. Here the CDR3 reads CASSLHTLSNQPQHF. As DNA, the CDR3 is TGTGCCAGCAGTCTCCACACCTTAAGCAATCAGCCCCAGCATTTT.

This chain links TRBV7-9 with TRBJ1-6; D is ambiguous. The germline V gene has CDR1 SEHNR and CDR2 FQNEAQ (reference sequence). The CDR3 has 15 amino acids. V lost 1 base and J 7 bases, leaving 11 bases between the germline ends. CDR3 region: CASSLVTDGNSPLHF. In nucleotides, the CDR3 is TGTGCCAGCAGCTTAGTCACGGATGGGAATTCACCCCTCCACTTT.

This clonotype was observed a few times. This chain connects TRBV4-1 to TRBJ1-2; 7 bases are a match to TRBD1. V was pared by 3 bases and J by 4 bases, with 14 bases of the junction left unmatched. CDR1 and CDR2 from the germline V gene are MGHRA and YSYEKL. This CDR3 is 17 amino acids long. The CDR3 here is CASSQAMTGRNPYGYTF. In DNA form, the CDR3 reads TGCGCCAGCAGCCAGGCTATGACAGGGAGGAACCCCTATGGCTACACCTTC.

The rearrangement joins TRBV29-1 to TRBJ1-1, with D tentatively TRBD1 (6 bases). Trimming left V 6 bases short and J 2 bases short, with 13 bases between. This CDR3 comprises 13 residues. Germline V lookup: CDR1 SQVTM, CDR2 ANQGSEA. The CDR3: CSVTGRANTEAFF. For the CDR3, the DNA is TGCAGCGTAACAGGGAGGGCAAACACTGAAGCTTTCTTT. Full variable domain (outside the CDR3, taken from reference TRBV29-1 and TRBJ1-1): SAVISQKPSRDICQRGTSLTIQCQVDSQVTMMFWYRQQPGQSLTLIATANQGSEATYESGFVIDKFPISRPNLTFSTLTVSNMSPEDSSIYLCSVTGRANTEAFFGQGTRLTVV.